This T cell receptor beta chain appears in the sequencing data of a study of blood T cell repertoires in COVID-19. The V gene end was trimmed by 2 bases and the J gene end by 0 bases; junction bases not matched to a gene: 1. The CDR3 contains 15 residues. Germline V gene data show CDR1 as ENHRY and CDR2 as SYGVKD. Sequenced by immunoSEQ multiplex PCR; TCRdb stores in-frame clones only, minus some. The table shows 250,000 to 350,000 clones, with more than 70% occurring only once. The sequenced material came from peripheral blood. The chain is built from TRBV10-3 and TRBJ1-5, with 7 bases lining up with TRBD1. The TCR comes from a woman aged 25 to 39 with COVID-19, enrolled during active disease. The CDR3 DNA sequence: TGTGCCATCAGTGAGGGACAGGATAGCAATCAGCCCCAGCATTTT. This gives the protein CAISEGQDSNQPQHF.